This TCR beta chain was captured in a study of T cells in Graves' hyperthyroidism and ophthalmopathy. Overall study: The blood sample was taken at first diagnosis, before treatment began.

A note on this clonotype: The target antigen is unknown.

Researchers amplified the TCR beta CDR3 regions from RNA transcripts. The HTBI primer set served for first-round RT-PCR of the TCR CDR3. TCRdb re-derived calls from the multiplex PCR reads in MiXCR, one entry per CDR3 protein. The sample lists a few hundred thousand distinct CDR3 sequences, around 15% occurring once. For ophthalmopathy patients, the Clinical Activity Score was at least 3 and the NOSPECS grade at least 4; duration was under 3 months. Study-wide results and caveats: Ophthalmopathy and stable hyperthyroidism were told apart by a 13 V-J model.

Sequencing was carried out using blood. The receptor was isolated from a woman in her forties with Graves' ophthalmopathy.

CDR3 sequence: CSARVQGAGTGELFF. CDR3 coding DNA: TGCAGTGCTAGAGTTCAGGGGGCGGGCACCGGGGAGCTGTTTTTT. The chain uses TRBV20-1 and TRBJ2-2, with 8 bases fitting TRBD1. Germline V gives CDR1 DFQATT, CDR2 SNEGSKA (reference sequence). The CDR3 contains 15 residues. V was clipped by 1 base and J by 4 bases; unmatched bases: 5.